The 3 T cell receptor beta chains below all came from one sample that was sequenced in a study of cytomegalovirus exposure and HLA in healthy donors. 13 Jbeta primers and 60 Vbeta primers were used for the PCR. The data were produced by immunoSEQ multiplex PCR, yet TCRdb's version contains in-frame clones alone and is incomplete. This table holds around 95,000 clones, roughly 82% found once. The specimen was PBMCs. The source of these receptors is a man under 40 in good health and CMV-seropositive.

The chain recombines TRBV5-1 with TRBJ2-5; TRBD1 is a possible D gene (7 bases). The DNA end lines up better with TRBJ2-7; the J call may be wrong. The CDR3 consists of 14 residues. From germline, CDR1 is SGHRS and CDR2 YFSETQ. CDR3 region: CASSLDRGGDEQYF. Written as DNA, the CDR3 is TGCGCCAGCAGCTTGGACAGGGGAGGAGACGAGCAGTACTTC.

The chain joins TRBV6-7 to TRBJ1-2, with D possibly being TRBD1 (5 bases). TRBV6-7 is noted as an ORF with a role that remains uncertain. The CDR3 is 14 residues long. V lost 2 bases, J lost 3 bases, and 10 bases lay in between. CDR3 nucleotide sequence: TGTGCCAGCAGTTACCCCCCCAGGGACTATGGCTACACCTTC. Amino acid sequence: CASSYPPRDYGYTF.

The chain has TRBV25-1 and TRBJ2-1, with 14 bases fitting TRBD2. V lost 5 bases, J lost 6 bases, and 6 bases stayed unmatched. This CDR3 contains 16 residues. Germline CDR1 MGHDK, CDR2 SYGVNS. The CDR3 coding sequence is TGTGCCAGCAGTCGCCTGACTAGCGGGAGGGCCAATGAGCAGTTCTTC. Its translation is CASSRLTSGRANEQFF.